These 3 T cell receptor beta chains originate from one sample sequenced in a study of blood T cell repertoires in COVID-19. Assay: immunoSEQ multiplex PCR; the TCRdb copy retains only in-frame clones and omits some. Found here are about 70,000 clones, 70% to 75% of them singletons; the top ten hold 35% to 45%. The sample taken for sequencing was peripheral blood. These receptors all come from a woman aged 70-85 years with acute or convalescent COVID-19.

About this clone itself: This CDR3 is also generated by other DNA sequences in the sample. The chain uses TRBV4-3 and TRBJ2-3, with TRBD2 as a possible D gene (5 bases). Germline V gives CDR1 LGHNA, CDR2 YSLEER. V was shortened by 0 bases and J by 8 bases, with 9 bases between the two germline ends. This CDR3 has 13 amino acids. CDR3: CASSQDSRGTQYF. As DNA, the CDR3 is TGCGCCAGCAGCCAAGATTCTCGGGGTACGCAGTATTTT.

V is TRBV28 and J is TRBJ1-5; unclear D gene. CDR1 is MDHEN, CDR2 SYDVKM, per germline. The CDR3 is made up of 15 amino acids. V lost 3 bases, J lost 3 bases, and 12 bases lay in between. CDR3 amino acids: CASSLTQAANQPQHF. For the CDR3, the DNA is TGTGCCAGCAGTTTGACCCAGGCTGCCAATCAGCCCCAGCATTTT.

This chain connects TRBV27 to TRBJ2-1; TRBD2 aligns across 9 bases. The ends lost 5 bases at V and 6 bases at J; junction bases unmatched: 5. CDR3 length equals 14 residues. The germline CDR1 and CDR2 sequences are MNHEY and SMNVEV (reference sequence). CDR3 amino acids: CASSHSGSSNEQFF. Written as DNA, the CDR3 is TGTGCCAGCAGTCATAGCGGGAGCAGCAATGAGCAGTTCTTC.